These 23 T cell receptor beta chains share one sample of origin, sequenced in a study of PD-1 blockade in classical Hodgkin lymphoma. After autologous stem cell transplantation all patients relapsed, and prior brentuximab vedotin exposure differed between cohorts. Sequencing used immunoSEQ multiplex PCR; TCRdb keeps in-frame clones, though not all of them. The sample lists 20,000 to 25,000 clones; approximately 80% were seen once. The source material was peripheral blood mononuclear cells (PBMCs), sampled at baseline. Receptors originate from a human donor with classical Hodgkin lymphoma.

The chain combines TRBV4-3 with TRBJ1-2; D remains unclear. Germline V CDR1 and CDR2: LGHNA, YSLEER. V was clipped by 0 bases and J by 4 bases, with 12 bases between them. The CDR3 totals 15 residues. The DNA of the CDR3 is TGCGCCAGCAGCCAAGATAGTGGGCTAATCTATGGCTACACCTTC. Residues: CASSQDSGLIYGYTF.

The rearrangement joins TRBV6-1 to TRBJ2-1, with D perhaps matching TRBD1 or TRBD2 (5 bases each). V lost 2 bases and J 7 bases, leaving 15 bases between the germline ends. The germline gives CDR1 MNHNS, CDR2 SASEGT. This CDR3 spans 15 amino acids. The CDR3 loop reads CASSERGLESNEQFF. CDR3 in DNA: TGTGCCAGCAGTGAACGGGGCCTGGAGAGTAATGAGCAGTTCTTC.

The chain employs TRBV10-3 and TRBJ1-2; D possibly corresponds to TRBD1 (6 bases). From germline, CDR1 is ENHRY and CDR2 SYGVKD. The CDR3 is 16 residues long. Deletions cut 4 bases from V and 1 base from J, with 16 bases between. CDR3 DNA sequence: TGTGCCATCAGTGGGGCCCGGGGGCGAAATAACTATGGCTACACCTTC. Its protein is CAISGARGRNNYGYTF.

V usage is TRBV7-8 and J usage is TRBJ2-3; D perhaps matches TRBD2 (6 bases). Germline CDR1 SGHVS, CDR2 FQNEAQ. This CDR3 region has 19 residues. V lost 2 bases, J lost 6 bases, and 27 bases lay in between. The DNA for the CDR3 is TGTGCCAGCAGCTTATCATGGGCCCGGCGGGGTACGCCTCGGGATACGCAGTATTTT. This translates into CASSLSWARRGTPRDTQYF.

This chain connects TRBV11-2 to TRBJ2-1; 14 nucleotides align to TRBD2. Per the germline V gene, CDR1 is SGHAT and CDR2 is FQNNGV. Trimming at V came to 10 bases and at J to 12 bases, leaving 11 bases not matched to a gene. The length of the CDR3 is 14 residues. Written as DNA, the CDR3 is TGTGCCACAACCCAGACTAGCGGGGGGGCCGGGCAGTTCTTC. As protein: CATTQTSGGAGQFF.

This clone was observed a handful of times. This chain joins TRBV11-2 and TRBJ2-7, with TRBD1 matching over 7 bases. From germline, CDR1 is SGHAT and CDR2 FQNNGV. Trimming at V came to 5 bases and at J to 0 bases, leaving 16 bases not matched to a gene. This CDR3 is 18 amino acids long. In DNA form, the CDR3 reads TGTGCCAGCAGCCCGCGGTACCTTCCGGACAGGAGCTCCTACGAGCAGTACTTC. This translates into CASSPRYLPDRSSYEQYF.

This chain joins TRBV6-4 and TRBJ2-2; 7 nucleotides match TRBD2. V dropped 1 base and J dropped 3; count of bases not matched to a gene: 2. There are 15 residues in the CDR3. The germline gives CDR1 MRHNA, CDR2 SNTAGT. CDR3 DNA sequence: TGTGCCAGCAGTGACTTTAGCGGGCACACCGGGGAGCTGTTTTTT. Its translation is CASSDFSGHTGELFF.

The genes are TRBV7-2 and TRBJ2-3; D ambiguous. The CDR3 covers 15 residues. Between the trimmed V and J ends, which lost 1 base and 2 bases, there was a span of 10 bases. Germline V gene sequence: CDR1 SGHTA, CDR2 FQGNSA. In nucleotides, the CDR3 is TGTGCCAGCAGCTTAGTTCTCGGGCCCACAGATACGCAGTATTTT. This sequence encodes CASSLVLGPTDTQYF.

This chain uses TRBV9 with TRBJ2-3; 10 nucleotides match TRBD1. Germline CDR1 SGDLS, CDR2 YYNGEE. This CDR3 has 16 amino acids. V dropped 4 bases and J dropped 5; count of bases not matched to a gene: 10. The CDR3 DNA reads TGTGCCAGCAGCCCACGGACAGGGGGGATTCGAGATACGCAGTATTTT. It codes for CASSPRTGGIRDTQYF.

V is TRBV7-2 and J is TRBJ2-1; D is unresolved. The CDR3 is 15 residues long. V was pared by 0 bases and J by 6 bases, with 12 bases between. From germline, CDR1 is SGHTA and CDR2 FQGNSA. The CDR3 loop is CASSLAGITSNEQFF. CDR3 coding DNA: TGTGCCAGCAGCTTAGCGGGAATCACAAGCAATGAGCAGTTCTTC.

In regard to this clone: This sample also contains other DNA sequences that code for the same CDR3. The chain links TRBV4-3 to TRBJ1-1, with D hard to call. Germline V gene data show CDR1 as LGHNA and CDR2 as YSLEER. CDR3 length: 15 amino acids. With 0 bases removed from V and 3 bases from J, the gap between germline ends came to 11 bases. CDR3 DNA sequence: TGCGCCAGCAGCCAAGATATAGAGGGCTACACTGAAGCTTTCTTT. Translation gives CASSQDIEGYTEAFF.

The rearrangement joins TRBV10-3 to TRBJ2-7, with TRBD1 identical over 9 bases. The CDR3 sequence is 13 residues long. V lost 8 bases and J lost 4; bases outside the gene matches: 6. CDR1 and CDR2 (germline): ENHRY, SYGVKD. The CDR3 nucleotides are TGTGCCATCTCTACAGGGGGCGGGTACGAGCAGTACTTC. Protein: CAISTGGGYEQYF.

V and J are TRBV6-5 and TRBJ2-2; 7 positions match TRBD1. This CDR3 has 14 amino acids. Germline loops: CDR1 MNHEY, CDR2 SVGAGI. The trim removed 6 bases at V and 7 bases at J, leaving 8 bases unmatched. The CDR3 DNA is TGTGCCAGCAGATTAACAGGGGAGCACGGGGAGCTGTTTTTT. It yields the protein CASRLTGEHGELFF.

This rearrangement joins TRBV7-9 to TRBJ1-5; D is perhaps TRBD1 (6 bases). The CDR3 consists of 14 residues. Germline CDR1 SEHNR, CDR2 FQNEAQ (reference sequence). V was trimmed by 5 bases and J by 5 bases, leaving 13 bases between them. CDR3 DNA sequence: TGTGCCAGCAGCCCCGGGGGCAGTGATCAGCCCCAGCATTTT. Translating it yields CASSPGGSDQPQHF.

V usage is TRBV7-3 and J usage is TRBJ1-5, with D tentatively TRBD1 (5 bases). The CDR3 is made up of 14 amino acids. Germline loops: CDR1 SGHTA, CDR2 FQGTGA. Deletions cut 3 bases from V and 8 bases from J, with 14 bases between. The CDR3 nucleotides read TGTGCCAGCAGCTTTCCCAGGGCAGAGAAGCCCCAGCATTTT. It encodes CASSFPRAEKPQHF.

The rearrangement uses TRBV19 and TRBJ1-2, with 10 bases fitting TRBD1. This CDR3 region has 15 residues. Trimming cost V 3 bases and J 7 bases; bases outside gene matches: 8. The germline V gene has CDR1 LNHDA and CDR2 SQIVND (reference sequence). This CDR3 is CASSIGGQGLRGYTF. DNA for the CDR3: TGTGCCAGTAGTATCGGGGGACAGGGGCTTCGTGGCTACACCTTC.

The chain links TRBV10-3 to TRBJ2-6, with 7 bases matching TRBD1. With 3 bases clipped from V and 4 bases from J, the junction kept 12 bases outside the gene matches. CDR3 size: 18 residues. The germline gives CDR1 ENHRY, CDR2 SYGVKD. Here the CDR3 reads CAISDPTTRGMGANVLTF. Written as DNA, the CDR3 is TGTGCCATCAGTGACCCCACTACCAGGGGGATGGGGGCCAACGTCCTGACTTTC.

V and J are TRBV19 and TRBJ2-5; possible D gene TRBD1, 6 bases. The germline V gene has CDR1 LNHDA and CDR2 SQIVND (reference sequence). Trimming stripped 7 bases from V and 5 bases from J, with 17 bases between. The CDR3 runs 14 residues. The CDR3 protein is CASTKPGVEETQYF. CDR3 bases: TGTGCCAGTACAAAACCAGGGGTAGAGGAGACCCAGTACTTC.

This chain joins TRBV6-1 and TRBJ1-5; D possibly corresponds to TRBD1 (6 bases). The CDR3 is 13 residues long. The germline V and J ends were trimmed by 0 bases and 9 bases, with 9 bases remaining between them. Looked up from germline, CDR1 is MNHNS and CDR2 is SASEGT. CDR3 sequence (DNA): TGTGCCAGCAGTGAAGCTAAGGGGGGGCCCCAGCATTTT. It translates to CASSEAKGGPQHF.

This chain connects TRBV6-6 to TRBJ2-1; TRBD1 agrees at 8 bases. Trimming at V came to 6 bases and at J to 5 bases, leaving 9 bases not matched to a gene. In germline, CDR1 is MNHNY, CDR2 SVGAGI (reference sequence). CDR3 length: 15 residues. This chain's CDR3 is CASSKRQGYHNEQFF. The CDR3 DNA follows: TGTGCCAGCAGCAAACGACAGGGGTACCACAATGAGCAGTTCTTC.

The V and J genes are TRBV28 and TRBJ1-6; D perhaps matches TRBD1 (6 bases). The germline V and J ends were trimmed by 2 bases and 9 bases, with 11 bases remaining between them. Germline V gene sequence: CDR1 MDHEN, CDR2 SYDVKM. The CDR3 totals 14 residues. The CDR3 here is CASSLRGGGSPLHF. For the CDR3, the DNA is TGTGCCAGCAGTTTACGGGGGGGCGGTTCACCCCTCCACTTT.

The chain recombines TRBV7-9 with TRBJ2-3; the D is unclear. The length of the CDR3 is 16 residues. Trimming shortened V by 3 bases and J by 2 bases, and 15 bases separated the two germline ends. Germline V lookup: CDR1 SEHNR, CDR2 FQNEAQ (reference sequence). For the CDR3, the DNA is TGTGCCAGCAGCTTTTGGTCTGGTTGGTTCACAGATACGCAGTATTTT. Translation gives CASSFWSGWFTDTQYF.

The V and J genes are TRBV6-1 and TRBJ2-7; 9 bases line up with TRBD2. The CDR3 length is 14 residues. Germline V gives CDR1 MNHNS, CDR2 SASEGT. Germline trimming cut 5 bases from V and 3 bases from J; bases unmatched to any gene: 5. The chain's CDR3 is CASSTLAGIYEQYF. CDR3 nucleotide sequence: TGTGCCAGCAGTACCCTAGCGGGGATCTACGAGCAGTACTTC.